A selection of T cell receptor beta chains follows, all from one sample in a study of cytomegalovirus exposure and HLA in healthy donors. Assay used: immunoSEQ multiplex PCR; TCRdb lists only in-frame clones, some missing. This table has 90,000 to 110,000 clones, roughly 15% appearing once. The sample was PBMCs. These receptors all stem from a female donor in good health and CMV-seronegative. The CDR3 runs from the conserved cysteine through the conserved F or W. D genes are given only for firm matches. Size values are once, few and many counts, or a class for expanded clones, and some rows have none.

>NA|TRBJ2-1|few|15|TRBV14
CASSQTPGSYNEQFF
TGTGCCAGCAGCCAGACTCCCGGCTCCTACAATGAGCAGTTCTTC
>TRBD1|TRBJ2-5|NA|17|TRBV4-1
CASSHLPPTGDRKTQYF
TGCGCCAGCAGCCACCTCCCCCCGACAGGGGATCGGAAGACCCAGTACTTC
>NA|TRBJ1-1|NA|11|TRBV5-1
CASSASDEAFF
TGCGCCAGCAGCGCAAGCGATGAAGCTTTCTTT
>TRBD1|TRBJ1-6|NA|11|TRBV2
CASRQGPPLHF
TGTGCCAGCCGACAGGGGCCACCCCTCCACTTT
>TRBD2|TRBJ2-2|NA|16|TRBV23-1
CASRPLAGGPGGELFF
TGCGCCAGCAGGCCGCTAGCGGGAGGCCCTGGCGGGGAGCTGTTTTTT
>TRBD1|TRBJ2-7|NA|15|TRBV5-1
CASSLVGQGGHEQYF
TGCGCCAGCAGCTTGGTTGGACAGGGGGGGCACGAGCAGTACTTC
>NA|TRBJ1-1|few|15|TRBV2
CASSPQVRGFAEAFF
TGTGCCAGCAGTCCCCAAGTTCGGGGTTTCGCTGAAGCTTTCTTT
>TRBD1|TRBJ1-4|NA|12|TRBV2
CASTGGFEKLFF
TGTGCCAGCACAGGGGGGTTTGAAAAACTGTTTTTT
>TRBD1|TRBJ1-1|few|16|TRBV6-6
CASSSPQGALNTEAFF
TGTGCCAGCAGTTCTCCTCAGGGGGCCCTGAACACTGAAGCTTTCTTT
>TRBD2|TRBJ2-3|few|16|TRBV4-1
CASSQGVAGVIDTQYF
TGCGCCAGCAGCCAAGGGGTAGCGGGAGTCATAGATACGCAGTATTTT
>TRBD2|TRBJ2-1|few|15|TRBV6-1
CASSEGTSGYNEQFF
TGTGCCAGCAGTGAAGGGACTAGCGGATACAATGAGCAGTTCTTC
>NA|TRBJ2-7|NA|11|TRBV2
CASSEVQEQYF
TGTGCCAGCAGTGAGGTACAGGAGCAGTACTTC
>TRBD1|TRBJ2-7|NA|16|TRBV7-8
CASSLGVGGNSYEQYF
TGTGCCAGCAGCTTAGGGGTAGGGGGCAACTCCTACGAGCAGTACTTC
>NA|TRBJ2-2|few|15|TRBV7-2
CASSLAPGDTGELFF
TGTGCCAGCAGCTTAGCCCCGGGTGACACCGGGGAGCTGTTTTTT
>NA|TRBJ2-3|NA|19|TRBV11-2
CASSLPLPPSGLRTDTQYF
TGTGCCAGCAGCTTGCCCCTTCCGCCCAGCGGGCTGCGCACAGATACGCAGTATTTT
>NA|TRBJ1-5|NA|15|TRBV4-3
CASSQDTQGNQPQHF
TGCGCCAGCAGCCAAGATACTCAGGGGAATCAGCCCCAGCATTTT
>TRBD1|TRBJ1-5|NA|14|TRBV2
CASSAGQGNQPQHF
TGTGCCAGCAGTGCGGGACAGGGAAATCAGCCCCAGCATTTT
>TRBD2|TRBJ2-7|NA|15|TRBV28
CASRNWQGLSYEQYF
TGTGCCAGCAGAAATTGGCAGGGACTATCCTACGAGCAGTACTTC
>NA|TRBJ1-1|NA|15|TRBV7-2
CASSLASEMNTEAFF
TGTGCCAGCAGCTTAGCTTCAGAAATGAACACTGAAGCTTTCTTT
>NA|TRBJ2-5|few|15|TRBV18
CASSHSAPSGETQYF
TGTGCCAGCTCTCATAGCGCTCCCTCCGGGGAGACCCAGTACTTC
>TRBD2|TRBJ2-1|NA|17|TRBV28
CASSLLAGVSAHNEQFF
TGTGCCAGCAGTTTGCTAGCGGGAGTATCCGCGCACAATGAGCAGTTCTTC
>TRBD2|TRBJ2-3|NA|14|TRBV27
CASSLVSGIDTQYF
TGTGCCAGCAGTTTGGTTAGCGGGATAGATACGCAGTATTTT
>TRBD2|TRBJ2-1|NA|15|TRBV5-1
CASSLLAGANNEQFF
TGCGCCAGCAGCTTGCTAGCGGGGGCGAACAATGAGCAGTTCTTC
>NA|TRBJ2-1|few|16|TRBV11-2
CASSVPLAASYNEQFF
TGTGCCAGCAGCGTCCCTCTAGCAGCCTCCTACAATGAGCAGTTCTTC
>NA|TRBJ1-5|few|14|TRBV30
CAWSVESEGTPQHF
TGTGCCTGGAGTGTAGAGTCTGAGGGTACGCCCCAGCATTTT
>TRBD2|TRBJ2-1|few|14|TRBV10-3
CAISGPSGGNEQFF
TGTGCCATCAGTGGGCCTAGCGGGGGGAATGAGCAGTTCTTC
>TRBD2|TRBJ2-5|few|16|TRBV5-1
CASSLSEAGVAGTQYF
TGCGCCAGCAGCTTGTCCGAAGCGGGGGTGGCCGGGACCCAGTACTTC
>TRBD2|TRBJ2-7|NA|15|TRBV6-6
CASSKLAGVEGEQYF
TGTGCCAGCAGTAAACTAGCGGGTGTAGAGGGGGAGCAGTACTTC
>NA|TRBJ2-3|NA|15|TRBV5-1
CASSIGQRSTDTQYF
TGCGCCAGCAGCATTGGACAGCGCAGCACAGATACGCAGTATTTT
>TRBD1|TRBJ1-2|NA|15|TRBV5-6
CASSSRDRGFYGYTF
TGTGCCAGCAGCTCCCGGGACAGGGGATTCTATGGCTACACCTTC
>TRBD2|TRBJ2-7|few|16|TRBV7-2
CASSLEGLGSSYEQYF
TGTGCCAGCAGCTTAGAGGGACTAGGGAGCTCCTACGAGCAGTACTTC
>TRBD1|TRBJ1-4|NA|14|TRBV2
CASREQGPNEKLFF
TGTGCCAGCAGGGAACAGGGGCCTAATGAAAAACTGTTTTTT
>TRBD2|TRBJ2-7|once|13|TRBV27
CASGWGGAYEQYF
TGTGCCAGCGGCTGGGGGGGGGCCTACGAGCAGTACTTC
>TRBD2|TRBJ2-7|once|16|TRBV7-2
CASSLGPAGGSYEQYF
TGTGCCAGCAGCTTAGGTCCAGCGGGGGGCTCCTACGAGCAGTACTTC
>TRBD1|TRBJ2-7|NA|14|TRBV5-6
CASSPRDRPYEQYF
TGTGCCAGCAGCCCCCGGGACAGACCCTACGAGCAGTACTTC
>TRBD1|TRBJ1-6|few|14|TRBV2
CASSGTGGNSPLHF
TGTGCCAGCAGTGGAACAGGGGGAAATTCACCCCTCCACTTT
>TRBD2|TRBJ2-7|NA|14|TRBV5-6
CASSPGLAGYEQYF
TGTGCCAGCAGCCCGGGACTAGCGGGGTACGAGCAGTACTTC
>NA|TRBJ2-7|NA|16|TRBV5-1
CASSLAPSTSSYEQYF
TGCGCCAGCAGCTTGGCCCCGTCTACGAGCTCCTACGAGCAGTACTTC
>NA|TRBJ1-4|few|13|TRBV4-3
CASSLEERDKLFF
TGCGCCAGCAGCCTAGAGGAACGGGATAAACTGTTTTTT
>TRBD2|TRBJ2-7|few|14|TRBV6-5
CASGPWTSYHEQYF
TGTGCCAGCGGACCCTGGACTAGTTACCACGAGCAGTACTTC
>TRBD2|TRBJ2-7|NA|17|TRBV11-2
CASSARGSAGGLYEQYF
TGTGCCAGCAGCGCCAGAGGTTCAGCGGGAGGTTTGTACGAGCAGTACTTC
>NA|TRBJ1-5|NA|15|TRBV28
CASRFRTGTVQPQHF
TGTGCCAGCAGGTTCAGGACTGGGACTGTTCAGCCCCAGCATTTT
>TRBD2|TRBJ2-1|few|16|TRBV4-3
CASSQKTSGAYNEQFF
TGCGCCAGCAGCCAAAAGACTAGCGGGGCCTACAATGAGCAGTTCTTC
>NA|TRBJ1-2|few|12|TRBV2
CASSPGNYGYTF
TGTGCCAGCAGTCCCGGGAACTATGGCTACACCTTC
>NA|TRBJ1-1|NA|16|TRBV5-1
CASSLFRGQGSTEAFF
TGCGCCAGCAGCTTGTTCAGGGGCCAGGGGAGCACTGAAGCTTTCTTT
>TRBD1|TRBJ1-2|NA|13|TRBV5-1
CASTPTGGLGYTF
TGCGCCAGCACCCCGACAGGGGGCTTGGGCTACACCTTC
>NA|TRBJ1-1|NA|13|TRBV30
CAWLGLPNTEAFF
TGTGCCTGGTTGGGCCTACCGAACACTGAAGCTTTCTTT
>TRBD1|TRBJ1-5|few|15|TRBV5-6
CASSPGQGVHQPQHF
TGTGCCAGCAGTCCGGGACAGGGAGTCCATCAGCCCCAGCATTTT
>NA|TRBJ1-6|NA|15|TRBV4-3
CASSQDLDGNSPLHF
TGCGCCAGCAGCCAAGATCTAGACGGAAATTCACCCCTCCACTTT
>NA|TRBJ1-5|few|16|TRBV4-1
CASSPNQGPTLGPQHF
TGCGCCAGCAGCCCAAACCAGGGGCCGACGCTAGGGCCCCAGCATTTT
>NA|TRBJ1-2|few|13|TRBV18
CASSRTAPYGYTF
TGTGCCAGCTCGCGGACAGCGCCTTATGGCTACACCTTC